This entry describes one T cell receptor (beta chain). Its antigen is not yet known. Base quality data are lacking; no much larger clone is found one base away. Library preparation used the immunoSEQ multiplex PCR assay. For the multiplex PCR, a mixture combining 60 forward primers for TCR Vbeta segments and 13 reverse primers for TCR Jbeta segments was used. The CDR3 region of rearranged TCR beta genes was amplified from genomic DNA with a multiplex PCR assay. Amplified TCR beta libraries were sequenced as 87-base-pair reads on the Illumina HiSeq System. From the authors' description of their analysis: A later analysis counted tens of millions of unique TCR beta chains across the 670 or so repertoires, and around 9.9 million of these chains were shared by at least two donors. To remove PCR and sequencing errors, raw reads were error-corrected and collapsed into unique sequences using a nearest-neighbor algorithm that merged closely related sequences. V, D and J gene segments were assigned by aligning CDR3 sequences to IMGT reference sequences. For a sequence to be retained, at least a six-nucleotide match to both a V gene segment and a J gene segment was required. Rearrangements were classified as productive when the CDR3 lacked stop codons and remained in frame with V and J, and all other rearrangements were classified as non-productive. Following IMGT convention, CDR3 was defined as the stretch from the second conserved V-encoded cysteine up to the conserved J-encoded phenylalanine. Sequences without an unambiguous match to a single V gene segment were excluded from the earlier analysis of several hundred of the donors. In an earlier analysis of 587 of the donors, V segments were called functional above 56.7% productive rearrangements and were called segregating when the between-donor standard deviation exceeded 5%. To diagnose cytomegalovirus status from the catalog of TCR beta chain sequences, a statistical classification framework was built. A later analysis assigned V and J genes by comparing TCR nucleotide sequences with IMGT/GENE-DB human TR gene sequences. The TCRdist pipeline was used in a later analysis to assign CDR3 sequences and most-parsimonious VDJ recombination scenarios. In a later analysis, each TCR beta chain was defined by its CDR3 amino acid sequence together with its V-gene family, and reads lacking a unique V-gene family were excluded. As a way to deal with suspected cross-contamination and a sequencing artifact, a later analysis dropped hundreds of nucleotide sequences that were highly shared and had low generation probability. For each public chain, a later analysis derived a clonal expansion index from normalized ranks of inferred template counts within each repertoire. Generation probabilities in a later analysis came from a VDJ recombination model fitted to out-of-frame rearrangements, and those results were checked against IGoR. In a later analysis, hypergeometric tests were used to score TCR-TCR, TCR-HLA and TCR-CMV co-occurrence, with a repertoire-size bias correction applied to TCR pairs. A later analysis estimated false discovery rates by permuting HLA or CMV assignments 20 times. In a later analysis, co-occurring TCRs were grouped using DBSCAN, and TCRdist sequence similarity was added for clustering within HLA-allele-positive subsets. Repertoires with fewer than 30,000 or more than 120,000 public chains were left out of co-occurrence clustering, as were a few repertoires with anomalous nucleotide sharing. The immuneACCESS repertoire file appears here via TCRdb, limited to in-frame rearrangements. These files lack a portion of the clones; in checked studies, under half of the deficit traces to unresolved V genes, and the cause of the others is not known. That table supplies the V and J calls and clone size; D and trimming were determined from the DNA. In all, the sample holds over 90,000 clones, and 60% to 80% of those were seen once. The top ten constitute about 15% of the sample.

The cohort consisted of some 730 healthy bone marrow donors. At the time of sampling, every cohort member was nominally healthy, though immune exposures that went unrecorded were likely present. The donor was CMV seropositive and was included in the group of 250 to 300 seropositive cohort members. A peripheral blood sample was provided by each donor, and peripheral blood mononuclear cells were used for TCR beta sequencing. The Qiagen DNeasy Blood Extraction Kit was used to extract genomic DNA from the blood cell samples. This entry comes from a study of cytomegalovirus exposure and HLA in healthy donors (TCRdb year 2017). Concerning the study at large: According to an earlier analysis of 587 of the donors, 150 million to 200 million T cells yielded roughly 110 million unique TCR beta sequences and 250 to 350 Gb of sequence data. About 310 gigabases of sequencing data and 70 million to 100 million unique TCR sequences were included in an early release covering several hundred HLA-typed donors. Of the roughly 400 genotyped donors, over 80% were placed in the genetic ancestry cluster associated with self-reported Caucasian donors. The study was designed to test whether signatures of past pathogen exposure could be identified by cataloging public T cell receptors. The T cell repertoires of around 730 subjects were profiled by immunosequencing and related to cytomegalovirus serostatus. A separate validation cohort of approximately 120 different subjects was used in addition to the approximately 670-subject first cohort. High-throughput TCR immunosequencing, statistical association of individual TCRs with disease status, and machine learning were combined to predict cytomegalovirus infection status. A later analysis re-analyzed previously published TCR beta repertoires from several hundred donors and added high-resolution HLA genotyping to study TCR occurrence patterns. The later analysis used no new phenotypic data to find candidate immune exposures, relying instead on TCR beta sequences and their occurrence across donors. An earlier analysis of around 540 of the donors applied high-throughput TCR beta sequencing to assess whether each TCR beta V gene segment acted as functional or pseudogenic. Donor age, sex, ethnicity and CMV serostatus were collected together with the repertoire data. A later genetic analysis took genome-wide SNP genotypes for about three fifths of the 666 donors and used that subset as a discovery cohort. All discovery cohort repertoires had been generated on a single sequencing platform. Class I and class II HLA loci were covered by the typing at four-digit resolution. The number of typed donors differed by locus: roughly 629-640 for A, B, C, DRB1 and DQB1; some 500 for DQA1; 606 for DPA1; and some 430 for DPB1. Four or five DR-DQ haplotypes were handled as single units for association and clustering because linkage in the cohort was strong. Across approximately 400 genotyped donors of the cohort, an average of roughly 250,000 unique TCR beta nucleotide sequences per donor were sequenced, and 15% to 20% of those sequences were non-productive.

On the study overall, not on this receptor specifically: A further reported finding was that TCR beta sequences accurately predicted the HLA-A and HLA-B alleles for most subjects in the first cohort. In a later analysis, several top co-occurrence clusters were reported to appear linked to parvovirus B19, influenza, CMV and Epstein-Barr virus. Fewer than 20 rarely observed V segments, including chromosome 9 orphons, were excluded from the earlier analysis of almost 600 of the donors because counts were too low. According to a later analysis, most CMV-associated TCR beta chains appeared to be HLA-restricted, and the HLA associations seemed to be driven largely by CMV exposure. An association between a missense DCLRE1C variant and V-gene and J-gene trimming of TCR beta chains was found in a later genetic analysis and replicated in an independent cohort. At a false discovery rate of 0.05, a later analysis linked 15,000 to 20,000 TCR beta sequences to specific HLA alleles. A later analysis found that HLA-associated TCR beta chains were more clonally expanded and had lower generation probabilities than equally common non-associated chains. A cluster of highly shared sequence variants was judged likely to represent a technical artifact of the sequencing pipeline. According to the authors, the approach could potentially be generalized to other disease states and immunological phenotypes. When HLA alleles, especially DR and DQ, strongly co-occurred, attributing TCR associations to individual alleles was difficult. Only TCR beta chains were sequenced in this cohort, and the absence of alpha or paired-chain data limited detectable features. Because HLA typing was unavailable for some donors at each locus, only the typed subset was used in association tests. In a later analysis, the rate of TCR association differed among HLA loci, with DRB1 alleles having the most associated TCRs and HLA-C alleles having the fewest. While some public TCRs were present in many individuals, most TCR sequences turned up only very rarely across donors. Immune exposure information for the cohort was limited to CMV serostatus. Some IMGT-functional V segments, including TRBV6-2 and TRBV6-3, could not be distinguished by the 87-base-pair reads and were therefore excluded. Correlated functional status among segregating V segments might be attributable to linkage disequilibrium, but an unknown experimental factor could not be ruled out. The classifier was reported to diagnose cytomegalovirus status with high specificity and sensitivity in both the original cohort and the validation cohort. A few of the identified cytomegalovirus-associated TCR beta chains were confirmed in vitro to be specific for cytomegalovirus antigens. In an earlier analysis of fewer than 700 of the donors, most TCR beta V segments appeared in productive rearrangements about 87% or about 30% of the time, broadly matching IMGT annotations. In a later genetic analysis, fewer N-insertions in productive TCRs were reported among donors in an Asian-associated ancestry cluster than the roughly 700-donor mean. In the study, some 180 TCR beta chains were listed as associated with cytomegalovirus. Sequencing depth was assumed to be roughly uniform across donors in the presence/absence analyses, though that assumption may not hold.

Looking up the germline V gene yields CDR1 MNHNS and CDR2 SASEGT. Reading from cysteine to phenylalanine, the CDR3 counts 16 amino acids. Here the CDR3 DNA is all that survives: 48 bases in frame from base 1. The clonotype was recovered from a woman between 45 and 65 years old in good health and CMV-seropositive. Material for sequencing was PBMCs. The V and J genes are TRBV6-1 and TRBJ2-5, and 7 junctional nucleotides match TRBD2. The J call may be wrong; the DNA end is better matched by TRBJ2-7. The CDR3 protein is CASSGTGGGIGDEQYF. In nucleotides, the sequence is TGTGCCAGCAGTGGAACGGGAGGAGGGATAGGCGACGAGCAGTACTTC.